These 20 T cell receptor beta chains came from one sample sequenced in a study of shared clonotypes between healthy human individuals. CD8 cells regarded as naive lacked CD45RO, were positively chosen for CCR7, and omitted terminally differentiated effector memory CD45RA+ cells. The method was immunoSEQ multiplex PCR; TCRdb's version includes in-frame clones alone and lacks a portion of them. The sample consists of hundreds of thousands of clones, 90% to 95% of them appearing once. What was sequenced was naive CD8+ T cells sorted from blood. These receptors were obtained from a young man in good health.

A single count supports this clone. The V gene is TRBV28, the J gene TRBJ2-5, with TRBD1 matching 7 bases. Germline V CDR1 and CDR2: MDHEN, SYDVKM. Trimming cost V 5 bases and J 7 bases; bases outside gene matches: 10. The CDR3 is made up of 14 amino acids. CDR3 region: CASSLWDSGMTQYF. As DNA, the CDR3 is TGTGCCAGCAGTCTCTGGGACAGCGGAATGACCCAGTACTTC.

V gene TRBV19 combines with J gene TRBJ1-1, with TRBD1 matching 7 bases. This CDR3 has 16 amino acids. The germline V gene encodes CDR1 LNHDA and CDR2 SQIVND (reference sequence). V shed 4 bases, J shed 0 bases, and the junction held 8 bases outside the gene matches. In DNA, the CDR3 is TGTGCCAGTAGTACCCCCTTACAGGGGATGAACACTGAAGCTTTCTTT. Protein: CASSTPLQGMNTEAFF. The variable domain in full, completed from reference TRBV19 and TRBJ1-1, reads DGGITQSPKYLFRKEGQNVTLSCEQNLNHDAMYWYRQDPGQGLRLIYYSQIVNDFQKGDIAEGYSVSREKKESFPLTVTSAQKNPTAFYLCASSTPLQGMNTEAFFGQGTRLTVV.

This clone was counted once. The CDR3 spells CASSRDPLSYEQYF. The CDR3 DNA is TGTGCCAGCAGCCGCGACCCCCTCTCCTACGAGCAGTACTTC. This sequence joins TRBV14 and TRBJ2-7; no firm D call. This CDR3 is 14 amino acids long. Germline V gives CDR1 SGHDN, CDR2 FVKESK. Trimming left V 4 bases short and J 0 bases short, with 10 bases between.

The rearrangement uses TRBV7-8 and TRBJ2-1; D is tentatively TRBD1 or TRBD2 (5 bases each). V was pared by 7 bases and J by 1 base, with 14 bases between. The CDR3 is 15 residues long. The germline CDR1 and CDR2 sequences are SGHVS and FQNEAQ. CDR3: CASTPGTPSYNEQFF. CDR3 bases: TGTGCCAGCACCCCTGGGACCCCGTCCTACAATGAGCAGTTCTTC.

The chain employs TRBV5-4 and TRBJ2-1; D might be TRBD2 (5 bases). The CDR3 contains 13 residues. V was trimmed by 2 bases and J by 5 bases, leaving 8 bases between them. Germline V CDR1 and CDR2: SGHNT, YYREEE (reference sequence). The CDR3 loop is CASSFRENNEQFF. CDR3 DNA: TGTGCCAGCAGCTTTAGGGAGAACAATGAGCAGTTCTTC.

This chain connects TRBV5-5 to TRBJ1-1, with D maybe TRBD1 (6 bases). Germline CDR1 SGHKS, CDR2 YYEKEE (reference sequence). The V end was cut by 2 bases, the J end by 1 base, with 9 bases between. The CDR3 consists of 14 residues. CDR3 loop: CASSLGGENTEAFF. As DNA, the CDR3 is TGTGCCAGCAGCTTAGGGGGGGAGAACACTGAAGCTTTCTTT. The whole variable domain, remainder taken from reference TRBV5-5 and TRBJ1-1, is DAGVTQSPTHLIKTRGQQVTLRCSPISGHKSVSWYQQVLGQGPQFIFQYYEKEERGRGNFPDRFSARQFPNYSSELNVNALLLGDSALYLCASSLGGENTEAFFGQGTRLTVV.

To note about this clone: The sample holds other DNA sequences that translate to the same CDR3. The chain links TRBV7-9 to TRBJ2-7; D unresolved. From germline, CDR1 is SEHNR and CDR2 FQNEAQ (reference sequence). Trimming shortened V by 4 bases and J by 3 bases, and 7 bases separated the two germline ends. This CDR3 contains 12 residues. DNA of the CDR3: TGTGCCAGCAGCTCTAACATCTACGAGCAGTACTTC. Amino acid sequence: CASSSNIYEQYF.

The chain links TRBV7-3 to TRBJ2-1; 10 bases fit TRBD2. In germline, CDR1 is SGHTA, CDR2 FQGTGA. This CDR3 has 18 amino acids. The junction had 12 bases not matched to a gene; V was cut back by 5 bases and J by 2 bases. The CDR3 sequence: CASSPRDLAGVTYNEQFF. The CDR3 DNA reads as TGTGCCAGCAGCCCACGGGACCTAGCGGGGGTAACCTACAATGAGCAGTTCTTC. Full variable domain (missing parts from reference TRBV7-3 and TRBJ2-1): GAGVSQTPSNKVTEKGKYVELRCDPISGHTALYWYRQSLGQGPEFLIYFQGTGAADDSGLPNDRFFAVRPEGSVSTLKIQRTERGDSAVYLCASSPRDLAGVTYNEQFFGPGTRLTVL.

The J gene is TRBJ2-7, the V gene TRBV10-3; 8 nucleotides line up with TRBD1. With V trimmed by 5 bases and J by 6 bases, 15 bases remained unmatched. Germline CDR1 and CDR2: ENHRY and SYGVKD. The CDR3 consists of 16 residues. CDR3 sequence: CAISFSLDRGSFEQYF. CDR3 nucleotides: TGTGCCATCAGTTTCTCCCTCGACAGGGGATCGTTCGAGCAGTACTTC.

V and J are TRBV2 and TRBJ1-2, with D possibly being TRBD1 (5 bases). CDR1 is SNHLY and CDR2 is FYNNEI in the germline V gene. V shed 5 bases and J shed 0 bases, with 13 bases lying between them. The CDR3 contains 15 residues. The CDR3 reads CASSPGPTANYGYTF. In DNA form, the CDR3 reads TGTGCCAGCAGTCCGGGACCTACGGCTAACTATGGCTACACCTTC.

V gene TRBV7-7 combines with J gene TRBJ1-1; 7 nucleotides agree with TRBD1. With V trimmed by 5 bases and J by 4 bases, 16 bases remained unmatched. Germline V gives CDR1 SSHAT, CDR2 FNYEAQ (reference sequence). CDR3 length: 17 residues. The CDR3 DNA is TGTGCCAGCAGCCGAATCTCCGGGACAGACCTACTCACTGAAGCTTTCTTT. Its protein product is CASSRISGTDLLTEAFF.

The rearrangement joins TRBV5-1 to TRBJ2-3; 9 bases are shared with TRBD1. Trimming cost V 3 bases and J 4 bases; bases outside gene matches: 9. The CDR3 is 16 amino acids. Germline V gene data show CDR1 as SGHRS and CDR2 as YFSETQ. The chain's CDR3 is CASSSWTGVGSDTQYF. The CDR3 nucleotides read TGCGCCAGCAGCTCGTGGACAGGGGTGGGGTCAGATACGCAGTATTTT.

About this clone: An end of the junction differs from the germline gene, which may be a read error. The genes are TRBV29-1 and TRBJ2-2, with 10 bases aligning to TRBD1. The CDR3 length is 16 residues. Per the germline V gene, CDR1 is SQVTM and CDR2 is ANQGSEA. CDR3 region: CGVWGQGPTRTGELFF. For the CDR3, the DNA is TGCGGCGTTTGGGGACAGGGGCCCACGCGGACCGGGGAGCTGTTTTTT.

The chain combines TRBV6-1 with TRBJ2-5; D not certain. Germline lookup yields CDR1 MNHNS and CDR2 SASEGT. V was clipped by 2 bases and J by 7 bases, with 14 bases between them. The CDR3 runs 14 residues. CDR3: CASSEYGASLTQYF. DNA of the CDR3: TGTGCCAGCAGTGAATACGGAGCTTCTCTGACCCAGTACTTC.

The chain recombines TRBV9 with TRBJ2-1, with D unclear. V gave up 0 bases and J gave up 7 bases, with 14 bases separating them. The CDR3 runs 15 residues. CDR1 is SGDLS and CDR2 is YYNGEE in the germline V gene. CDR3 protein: CASSVGGSVLNEQFF. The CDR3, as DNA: TGTGCCAGCAGCGTAGGAGGATCCGTTTTAAATGAGCAGTTCTTC.

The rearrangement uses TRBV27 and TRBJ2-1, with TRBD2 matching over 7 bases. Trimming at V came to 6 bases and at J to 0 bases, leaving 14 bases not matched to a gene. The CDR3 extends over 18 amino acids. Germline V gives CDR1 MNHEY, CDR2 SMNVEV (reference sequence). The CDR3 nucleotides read TGTGCCAGCAGGGTCCTCGGAGTGGGCGGGAGCTCCTACAATGAGCAGTTCTTC. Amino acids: CASRVLGVGGSSYNEQFF.

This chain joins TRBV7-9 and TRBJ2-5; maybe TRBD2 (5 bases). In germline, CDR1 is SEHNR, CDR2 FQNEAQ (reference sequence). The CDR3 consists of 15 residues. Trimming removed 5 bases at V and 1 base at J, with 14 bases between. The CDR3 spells CASSRTGGLQETQYF. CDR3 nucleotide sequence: TGTGCCAGCAGCCGTACTGGTGGACTCCAAGAGACCCAGTACTTC.

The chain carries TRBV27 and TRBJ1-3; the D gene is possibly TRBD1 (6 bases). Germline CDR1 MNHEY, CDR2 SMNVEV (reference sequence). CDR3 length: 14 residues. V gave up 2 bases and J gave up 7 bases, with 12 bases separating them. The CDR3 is CASSLVGASNTIYF. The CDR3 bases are TGTGCCAGCAGTTTAGTGGGGGCATCCAACACCATATATTTT.

The CDR3 DNA reads as TGTGCCAGCAGCTTCCGTCCAGGACAGTCCTACAATGAGCAGTTCTTC. Amino acid sequence: CASSFRPGQSYNEQFF. The V gene is TRBV7-9, the J gene TRBJ2-1, with D possibly being TRBD1 (6 bases). There are 16 residues in the CDR3. Trimming left V 3 bases short and J 1 base short, with 13 bases between. Germline V CDR1 and CDR2: SEHNR, FQNEAQ (reference sequence).

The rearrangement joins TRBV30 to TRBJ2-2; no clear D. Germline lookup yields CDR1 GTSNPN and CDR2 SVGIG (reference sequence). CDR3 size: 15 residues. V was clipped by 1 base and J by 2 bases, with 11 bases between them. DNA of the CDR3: TGTGCCTGGAGTGATGGGAACCACAACACCGGGGAGCTGTTTTTT. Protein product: CAWSDGNHNTGELFF.